This TCR beta chain is drawn from a study of T cells in localized non-small cell lung cancer. Generated by immunoSEQ multiplex PCR, the TCRdb table keeps only in-frame clones and is missing some. The sample lists around 41,000 clones; 85% to 90% were seen once. Details on this clone: The antigen remains unidentified.

The CDR3 covers 21 residues. Study outcomes and limitations: Heterogeneity remains possible, as sequencing covered one tumor region only. Compared with tumor, uninvolved adjacent lung displayed greater T cell clonality, ranking highest overall.

The rearrangement links TRBV21-1 to TRBJ2-7; the table's D gene call, TRBD2, was not cross checked with the DNA. TRBV21-1 is reported as a pseudogene. Sample: peripheral blood, taken before any cancer treatment. The source is a female donor older than 55 with stage I squamous cell lung carcinoma. This chain's CDR3 is CASSKVTQGINWRGPIYEQYF. CDR3 nucleotide sequence: TGTGCCAGCAGCAAAGTTACCCAAGGGATTAATTGGCGGGGGCCAATCTACGAGCAGTACTTC.